Given below is one TCR beta chain in context. Antigen specificity is unknown. The source of the sample is a study of cytomegalovirus exposure and HLA in healthy donors. Overall study: T cells numbering around 180 million yielded fewer than 140 million unique TCR beta sequences in an earlier analysis. Findings and caveats of the study: Compared with the approximately 700-donor mean, an Asian-associated ancestry cluster reportedly had fewer N-insertions, according to a later analysis. Donor immune exposure was known only as CMV serostatus.

This PCR relied on a set of 60 Vbeta primers and 13 Jbeta primers. Sequenced by immunoSEQ multiplex PCR; TCRdb stores in-frame clones only, minus some. The data show under 150,000 clones, with roughly 70% seen just once and 1.5% to 2% held by the top ten. CDR1 and CDR2 from the germline V gene are SGHTS and YDEGEE. V was pared by 1 base and J by 6 bases, with 12 bases of the junction left unmatched. This CDR3 spans 17 amino acids. The V call is TRBV5-8, the J call TRBJ2-1, with TRBD2 matching 8 bases. The source of this sequence is a woman aged 35 to 49 in good health and CMV-seronegative. Sequencing was carried out using PBMCs. CDR3 region: CASSLHVRTSFLNEQFF. CDR3 coding DNA: TGTGCCAGCAGCTTGCATGTCAGGACTAGCTTCCTCAATGAGCAGTTCTTC.